This TCR beta chain emerged from a study of blood T cell repertoires in COVID-19. About the research overall: Sites across the United States, Italy and Spain contributed samples from acute and convalescent COVID-19.

Clones were read by immunoSEQ multiplex PCR, and TCRdb kept only the in-frame ones, dropping some. The sample lists around 200,000 clones; 85% to 90% were seen once. CDR3 length: 15 residues. Germline V CDR1 and CDR2: LGHNA, YSLEER. The ends were cut back, 1 base at V and 3 bases at J, with 11 bases in the middle. This chain uses TRBV4-3 with TRBJ2-3; tentative D call: TRBD2 (6 bases). This receptor was taken from a man aged 45 to 65 with acute or convalescent COVID-19. Sequencing was performed on peripheral blood. This CDR3 is CASSQGDSRTDTQYF. The CDR3 nucleotides are TGCGCCAGCAGCCAAGGGGACTCAAGGACAGATACGCAGTATTTT.